Given below is one T cell receptor (beta chain) in context. V was pared by 5 bases and J by 8 bases, with 2 bases of the junction left unmatched. Germline V gene sequence: CDR1 LNHDA, CDR2 SQIVND (reference sequence). There are 14 residues in the CDR3. Recovery meant two consecutive negative NP/OP PCR tests, professional clearance, or resolved symptoms. This sample is drawn from a study of blood T cell repertoires in COVID-19. Whole-study context: The United States, Italy and Spain supplied acute and convalescent COVID-19 samples. Sample material is recorded as cDNA or gDNA derived from T cells, B-cell-depleted T cells, or PBMCs.

In the original analysis: How many nucleated cells were present was estimated from reference gene primer amplification. Method: immunoSEQ multiplex PCR; TCRdb's copy keeps in-frame clones and lacks some. V and J calls and clone size are as listed in that table; D and trimming were resolved from the DNA. This table has about 250,000 clones, around 86% appearing once. This clonotype originated in a middle-aged man who had recovered from COVID-19. V gene TRBV19 combines with J gene TRBJ1-6, with TRBD1 identical over 11 bases. The sequenced sample was PBMCs or T cells enriched from blood (not recorded which). CDR3 DNA: TGTGCCAGTAGTGGGGACAGGGGGGATTCACCCCTCCACTTT. Residues: CASSGDRGDSPLHF.